This T cell receptor (beta chain) was identified in a study of metastatic and nonmetastatic thyroid tumors. As for the study in general: Repertoires from malignant and benign thyroid patients were compared across blood and tumor or nodule tissue. Study-wide results and limits: Relative to benign nodules, malignant thyroid tumors were reportedly characterized by significantly elevated TCR beta diversity in blood and tumor.

There are a few counts of this clone. Its antigen is not identified. Prior to thyroid surgery, none of the patients had received any treatment. This CDR3 is 14 amino acids long. The V gene's germline CDR1 is MDHEN and CDR2 SYDVKM. V was shortened by 5 bases and J by 2 bases, with 13 bases between the two germline ends. Original handling: The study took CDR3 differences across clinicopathological groups and made a distant-metastasis classifier for papillary thyroid cancer from them. Using MiXCR, TCRdb reanalyzed the PCR reads. TCRdb, not the authors, supplied the V and J calls. The data show fewer than 30,000 clones, roughly 16% seen once.

This chain connects TRBV28 to TRBJ2-7, with a tentative D call TRBD1 (6 bases). This receptor was identified in a female donor with papillary thyroid cancer or a benign thyroid nodule (not recorded which). Some clones in this sample may be carry-over from other donors' samples. Material for sequencing was blood. The CDR3 nucleotides are TGTGCCAGCAGTCAGGGGTTTAAAGCCTACGAGCAGTACTTC. Protein: CASSQGFKAYEQYF. The whole variable domain, remainder taken from reference TRBV28 and TRBJ2-7, is DVKVTQSSRYLVKRTGEKVFLECVQDMDHENMFWYRQDPGLGLRLIYFSYDVKMKEKGDIPEGYSVSREKKERFSLILESASTNQTSMYLCASSQGFKAYEQYFGPGTRLTVT.